The 23 T cell receptor beta chains presented below share a single source sample, sequenced in a study of blood T cells in healthy people across ages. A J-beta primer mix and a sample-barcoded 5' primer were used in a second PCR of roughly 6 to 12 cycles. TCRdb called the 5' RACE reads again in MiXCR, with one record for every CDR3 protein. The data contain roughly 800,000 distinct CDR3 sequences, 55% to 75% of them singletons. Sequenced: blood. The receptors originated from a man aged 25-45 years in good health.

The table lists this clonotype with a count of one. The chain links TRBV6-1 to TRBJ2-1, with D possibly being TRBD2 (6 bases). TRBJ2-7 matches the DNA end more closely, so the J call is doubtful. This CDR3 is 15 amino acids long. Germline CDR1 is MNHNS and CDR2 is SASEGT. CDR3 residues: CASSEVGSGYNEQYF. Here the CDR3 DNA reads TGTGCCAGCAGTGAAGTTGGTAGCGGCTACAATGAGCAGTACTTC.

V is TRBV20-1 and J is TRBJ1-6; D is undetermined. Germline loops: CDR1 DFQATT, CDR2 SNEGSKA (reference sequence). The CDR3 consists of 14 residues. Trimming removed 3 bases from V and 7 bases from J, with 13 bases in between. In DNA, the CDR3 is TGCAGTGCTAGGGACGGCGGGGAGAATTCACCCCTCCACTTT. Translated, it gives CSARDGGENSPLHF.

Notes on this clonotype: A read error may produce the germline difference seen at one junction end. V is TRBV7-2 and J is TRBJ2-1; 9 positions match TRBD2. The CDR3 consists of 15 residues. Germline CDR1 reads SGHTA; CDR2 reads FQGNSA. The CDR3 is CAGSLASGVFNEQFF. CDR3 DNA sequence: TGTGCCGGCAGCTTAGCTAGCGGGGTTTTCAATGAGCAGTTCTTC. The full variable domain, its missing parts supplied by reference TRBV7-2 and TRBJ2-1, is GAGVSQSPSNKVTEKGKDVELRCDPISGHTALYWYRQSLGQGLEFLIYFQGNSAPDKSGLPSDRFSAERTGGSVSTLTIQRTQQEDSAVYLCAGSLASGVFNEQFFGPGTRLTVL.

This chain connects TRBV15 to TRBJ2-5; 7 nucleotides align to TRBD2. V gave up 4 bases and J gave up 5 bases; unmatched junction bases: 4. CDR1 LNHNV and CDR2 YYDKDF come from the germline V gene (reference sequence). The CDR3 has 13 amino acids. The CDR3 sequence: CATSKGLGETQYF. The CDR3 nucleotides read TGTGCCACCAGCAAAGGACTAGGCGAGACCCAGTACTTC.

This clonotype was recorded only once. The CDR3 nucleotides read TGTGCCAGCAGCTTTTCGCCTACAGCGGGGAATGAGCAGTTCTTC. It specifies CASSFSPTAGNEQFF. The rearrangement links TRBV11-1 to TRBJ2-1; 7 nucleotides match TRBD2. Germline V gene lookup returns CDR1 SGHAT and CDR2 FQDESV (reference sequence). CDR3 length: 15 residues. V lost 3 bases, J lost 7 bases, and 9 bases stayed unmatched.

CDR3 bases: TGCAGTGCTAGAGATAGGGGCTTCGAGACCCAGTACTTC. It yields the protein CSARDRGFETQYF. The chain joins TRBV20-1 to TRBJ2-5, with D possibly being TRBD1 (5 bases). Germline V CDR1 and CDR2: DFQATT, SNEGSKA (reference sequence). V was shortened by 0 bases and J by 5 bases, with 10 bases between the two germline ends. The CDR3 has 13 residues.

V gene TRBV25-1 combines with J gene TRBJ2-3; D is possibly TRBD1 or TRBD2 (5 bases each). The CDR3 is 19 residues long. CDR1 and CDR2 (germline): MGHDK, SYGVNS. The V gene lost 2 bases and the J gene lost 7 bases, with 28 bases spanning the gap. CDR3: CASSEPLYGTSDKGNTQYF. The CDR3 nucleotides read TGTGCCAGCAGTGAACCACTATACGGGACCTCCGACAAAGGGAATACGCAGTATTTT.

The chain recombines TRBV6-2 or TRBV6-3 with TRBJ2-1; either TRBD1 or TRBD2 may supply D (5 bases each). This CDR3 is built from 12 residues. Germline V gene data show CDR1 as MNHEY and CDR2 as SVGEGT. V was pared by 2 bases and J by 6 bases, with 5 bases between. The CDR3 DNA reads TGTGCCAGCAGTTACGGGACCAATGAGCAGTTCTTC. It encodes CASSYGTNEQFF.

V is TRBV28 and J is TRBJ2-4, with unresolved D. The J call may be in error: the DNA end matches TRBJ2-7 better. CDR1 and CDR2 from the germline V gene are MDHEN and SYDVKM. The CDR3 runs to 14 residues. The CDR3 bases are TGTGCCAGCAGTCCCCTTGCTGAAACCTACGAGCAGTACTTC. Protein product: CASSPLAETYEQYF.

This clonotype was picked up a small number of times. This chain connects TRBV6-5 to TRBJ2-7; D may be TRBD1 (6 bases). The CDR3 is 13 residues long. Per the germline V gene, CDR1 is MNHEY and CDR2 is SVGAGI. Trimming shortened V by 3 bases and J by 7 bases, and 13 bases separated the two germline ends. The CDR3 bases are TGTGCCAGCAGTTATTCCAGGGGTGGAGAGCAGTACTTC. Its protein is CASSYSRGGEQYF.

The chain employs TRBV6-2 or TRBV6-3 and TRBJ1-2; D is uncertain. V lost 4 bases and J 4 bases, leaving 16 bases between the germline ends. The germline V gene has CDR1 MNHEY and CDR2 SVGEGT. This CDR3 contains 15 residues. The CDR3 region has the DNA TGTGCCAGCAGTTCCAGTCGTCAGCGGATCTATGGCTACACCTTC. It translates to CASSSSRQRIYGYTF.

V gene TRBV5-1 combines with J gene TRBJ1-2; D is uncertain. Per the germline V gene, CDR1 is SGHRS and CDR2 is YFSETQ. The CDR3 is 13 residues long. V was cut by 0 bases and J by 11 bases, with 14 bases left in between. The CDR3, as DNA: TGCGCCAGCAGCTTGGAAGCGGGGAGAGGATACACCTTC. Translated, it gives CASSLEAGRGYTF.

V usage is TRBV5-1 and J usage is TRBJ1-4; D unclear. The CDR3 extends over 15 amino acids. CDR1 SGHRS and CDR2 YFSETQ come from the germline V gene. The ends were cut back, 3 bases at V and 2 bases at J, with 11 bases in the middle. In DNA form, the CDR3 reads TGCGCCAGCAGCTGGTCCTCGGATACTAATGAAAAACTGTTTTTT. Protein product: CASSWSSDTNEKLFF. Drawing the rest from reference TRBV5-1 and TRBJ1-4, the complete variable domain is KAGVTQTPRYLIKTRGQQVTLSCSPISGHRSVSWYQQTPGQGLQFLFEYFSETQRNKGNFPGRFSGRQFSNSRSEMNVSTLELGDSALYLCASSWSSDTNEKLFFGSGTQLSVL.

The chain couples TRBV28 to TRBJ1-6; 11 bases are a match to TRBD1. The germline V gene encodes CDR1 MDHEN and CDR2 SYDVKM. The CDR3 has 16 residues. The V segment lost 5 bases and the J segment 3 bases; nucleotides outside the gene matches: 3. The CDR3: CASSRDRGFYNSPLHF. The DNA of the CDR3 is TGTGCCAGCAGTCGGGACAGGGGGTTCTATAATTCACCCCTCCACTTT. The full variable domain, rest sourced from reference TRBV28 and TRBJ1-6, is DVKVTQSSRYLVKRTGEKVFLECVQDMDHENMFWYRQDPGLGLRLIYFSYDVKMKEKGDIPEGYSVSREKKERFSLILESASTNQTSMYLCASSRDRGFYNSPLHFGNGTRLTVT.

This chain connects TRBV12-3 or TRBV12-4 to TRBJ1-4, with D possibly TRBD1 on 5 matching bases. The CDR3 spans 15 residues. The V end lost 3 bases, the J end lost 10 bases, and 18 bases lay between the germline ends. The DNA for the CDR3 is TGTGCCAGCAGTTTGAGAACCGGGGGAGAACGAAAACTGTTTTTT. Translated: CASSLRTGGERKLFF.

The chain links TRBV20-1 to TRBJ2-7; 8 nucleotides line up with TRBD1. This CDR3 is built from 15 residues. Germline V lookup: CDR1 DFQATT, CDR2 SNEGSKA (reference sequence). J was trimmed by 0 bases and V by 6 bases; bases with no gene match: 10. The CDR3 DNA is TGCAGTGCAGGGACAGGCGGCATCAGCTCCTACGAGCAGTACTTC. This codes for CSAGTGGISSYEQYF.

The CDR3 protein is CSARPGPGQEQFF. The CDR3 region has the DNA TGCAGTGCTAGACCCGGACCCGGACAGGAGCAGTTCTTC. The chain combines TRBV20-1 with TRBJ2-1, with D perhaps TRBD1 (6 bases). Germline loops: CDR1 DFQATT, CDR2 SNEGSKA (reference sequence). The CDR3 extends over 13 amino acids. V lost 2 bases to trimming and J lost 10 bases, with 15 bases between them.

The V gene is TRBV19, the J gene TRBJ1-5, with D maybe TRBD1 (6 bases). V lost 5 bases, J lost 4 bases, and 12 bases lay in between. Germline V gene sequence: CDR1 LNHDA, CDR2 SQIVND (reference sequence). This CDR3 has 14 amino acids. CDR3 bases: TGTGCCAGTAGTTCCGCGGGGGCTAATCAGCCCCAGCATTTT. Protein sequence: CASSSAGANQPQHF.

This chain joins TRBV3-1 and TRBJ1-2; D call uncertain. The germline V gene encodes CDR1 LGHDT and CDR2 YNNKEL (reference sequence). CDR3 size: 14 residues. V lost 3 bases and J lost 5, with 13 bases in between. The CDR3 DNA sequence: TGTGCCAGCAGCCAGTTGGACGCACGATATGGCTACACCTTC. The encoded protein is CASSQLDARYGYTF.

Note on this clonotype: One junction end does not reproduce the germline sequence, and a read error may be involved. The chain joins TRBV7-9 to TRBJ2-3; 9 nucleotides match TRBD1. The CDR3 spans 16 residues. Per the germline V gene, CDR1 is SEHNR and CDR2 is FQNEAQ (reference sequence). In DNA, the CDR3 is TGCGCCAGCAGCTCCCCCGGGACAGGGCACACAGATACGCAGTATTTT. Encoded protein: CASSSPGTGHTDTQYF.

The chain carries TRBV9 and TRBJ2-1, with unresolved D. This CDR3 comprises 14 residues. Per the germline V gene, CDR1 is SGDLS and CDR2 is YYNGEE. The V end lost 7 bases, the J end lost 0 bases, and 11 bases lay between the germline ends. The CDR3 reads CASGAASSYNEQFF. The CDR3 DNA is TGTGCCAGCGGCGCGGCGAGCTCCTACAATGAGCAGTTCTTC.

J is TRBJ2-3 and V is TRBV3-1; 8 nucleotides match TRBD1. The CDR3 runs 16 residues. Germline V gene lookup returns CDR1 LGHDT and CDR2 YNNKEL (reference sequence). V dropped 3 bases and J dropped 7; count of bases not matched to a gene: 12. The CDR3 sequence is CASSQYGQGERNTQYF. Here the CDR3 DNA reads TGTGCCAGCAGCCAGTACGGACAGGGAGAACGAAATACGCAGTATTTT.

The chain couples TRBV20-1 to TRBJ2-5; possible D gene TRBD2, 5 bases. V lost 1 base and J lost 1, with 13 bases in between. CDR1 DFQATT and CDR2 SNEGSKA come from the germline V gene (reference sequence). The CDR3 runs to 15 residues. CDR3 nucleotide sequence: TGCAGTGCTAGAGTCCTACTAGTCCCCCAAGAGACCCAGTACTTC. Translating gives CSARVLLVPQETQYF.